The 29 T cell receptor beta chains below all came from one sample that was sequenced in a study of T cells in Graves' hyperthyroidism and ophthalmopathy. Amplified TCR beta CDR3 regions came from RNA transcripts. HTBI primers were employed in a first-round RT-PCR of the TCR CDR3. In TCRdb, the multiplex PCR reads were re-called with MiXCR into one record per CDR3 protein. The table includes about 640,000 distinct CDR3 sequences, more than 20% detected once. Sequenced material: blood. The receptor set was obtained from a man aged 25-45 years with Graves' ophthalmopathy.

A few counts support this clonotype. The V call is TRBV20-1, the J call TRBJ2-2; TRBD1 matches at 7 bases. The CDR3 is 17 amino acids. Germline V gene lookup returns CDR1 DFQATT and CDR2 SNEGSKA (reference sequence). The V and J ends lost 1 base and 5 bases, in that order; junction bases with no gene match: 13. In nucleotides, the CDR3 is TGCAGTGCTAGAGGAGGGGGCCTTCACGAAGGGACCGGGGAGCTGTTTTTT. It specifies CSARGGGLHEGTGELFF.

The chain links TRBV27 to TRBJ2-4; D gene unclear. The V gene's germline CDR1 is MNHEY and CDR2 SMNVEV (reference sequence). This CDR3 contains 13 residues. V was clipped by 2 bases and J by 4 bases, with 6 bases between them. The CDR3 loop is CASSLTGKNIQYF. CDR3 bases: TGTGCCAGCAGTTTAACCGGGAAAAACATTCAGTACTTC.

The chain recombines TRBV6-1 with TRBJ2-2; D tentatively fits TRBD1 or TRBD2 (5 bases each). Trimming left V 8 bases short and J 4 bases short, with 11 bases between. The CDR3 consists of 13 residues. Germline values: CDR1 MNHNS, CDR2 SASEGT. CDR3 nucleotide sequence: TGTGCCAGCGGGGAGACAGTCACCGGGGAGCTGTTTTTT. It codes for CASGETVTGELFF.

The V and J genes are TRBV13 and TRBJ2-5; 14 bases agree with TRBD2. CDR1 and CDR2 from the germline V gene are PRHDT and FYEKMQ (reference sequence). V gave up 5 bases and J gave up 8 bases; unmatched junction bases: 10. This CDR3 contains 16 residues. The CDR3 protein is CASSHSTSGRAGTQYF. CDR3 nucleotides: TGTGCCAGCAGCCACTCGACTAGCGGGAGGGCAGGAACCCAGTACTTC. The entire variable domain, with the rest obtained from reference TRBV13 and TRBJ2-5, is as follows: AAGVIQSPRHLIKEKRETATLKCYPIPRHDTVYWYQQGPGQDPQFLISFYEKMQSDKGSIPDRFSAQQFSDYHSELNMSSLELGDSALYFCASSHSTSGRAGTQYFGPGTRLLVL.

The chain carries TRBV29-1 and TRBJ1-1, with TRBD1 matching 10 bases. The germline CDR1 and CDR2 sequences are SQVTM and ANQGSEA. J lost 10 bases, V lost 2 bases, and 10 bases had no gene match. The length of the CDR3 is 14 residues. CDR3 region: CSVEKRTGGKVAFF. The CDR3 bases are TGCAGCGTTGAAAAACGGACAGGGGGGAAGGTAGCTTTCTTT.

Note on this clonotype: A read error is possible here, since a much larger clone lies one base away. The chain links TRBV2 to TRBJ2-5; TRBD1 is a possible D gene (5 bases). This CDR3 contains 12 residues. The ends were cut back, 2 bases at V and 10 bases at J, with 11 bases in the middle. Looked up from germline, CDR1 is SNHLY and CDR2 is FYNNEI. CDR3 region: CASSEKGRVQYF. The CDR3 bases are TGTGCCAGCAGTGAAAAGGGGCGAGTCCAGTACTTC. The full variable domain, its missing parts supplied by reference TRBV2 and TRBJ2-5, is EPEVTQTPSHQVTQMGQEVILRCVPISNHLYFYWYRQILGQKVEFLVSFYNNEISEKSEIFDDQFSVERPDGSNFTLKIRSTKLEDSAMYFCASSEKGRVQYFGPGTRLLVL.

The chain joins TRBV14 to TRBJ1-1; perhaps TRBD1 as D (5 bases). Germline assignment: CDR1 SGHDN and CDR2 FVKESK. This CDR3 contains 14 residues. Trimming took off 4 bases at V and 7 bases at J, with 16 bases between the two ends. As DNA, the CDR3 is TGTGCCAGCAGCCCCCACGTCGATGGGGGTGAAGCTTTCTTT. It encodes CASSPHVDGGEAFF.

This clonotype was seen only a few times. This chain links TRBV6-5 with TRBJ2-7; 10 positions match TRBD2. From germline, CDR1 is MNHEY and CDR2 SVGAGI. This CDR3 is built from 14 residues. J lost 5 bases, V lost 2 bases, and 3 bases had no gene match. CDR3 DNA: TGTGCCAGCAGTTACGAAGCGGGAGGGAACGAGCAGTACTTC. Protein: CASSYEAGGNEQYF.

This clonotype was seen a few times. V is TRBV7-9 and J is TRBJ1-2; perhaps TRBD1 as D (6 bases). CDR1 and CDR2 (germline): SEHNR, FQNEAQ (reference sequence). CDR3 size: 14 residues. The V end lost 5 bases, the J end lost 3 bases, and 13 bases lay between the germline ends. The CDR3, as DNA: TGTGCCAGCAGCCCGGAAAGGGGGGACTATGGCTACACCTTC. This codes for CASSPERGDYGYTF.

This clonotype has just a few counts. The chain recombines TRBV28 with TRBJ1-3; 7 nucleotides match TRBD1. This CDR3 has 15 amino acids. Germline trimming cut 6 bases from V and 2 bases from J; bases unmatched to any gene: 7. The germline CDR1 and CDR2 sequences are MDHEN and SYDVKM. CDR3 sequence reads: CASRDREKAGNTIYF. CDR3 nucleotides: TGTGCCAGCAGAGACAGGGAGAAGGCTGGAAACACCATATATTTT.

This clonotype was seen a few times. The rearrangement links TRBV6-1 to TRBJ2-5; 15 bases are shared with TRBD2. The CDR3 consists of 16 residues. The V and J ends lost 7 bases and 1 base, in that order; junction bases with no gene match: 4. Germline CDR1 and CDR2: MNHNS and SASEGT. The CDR3 region is CASNGLAGGIQETQYF. The CDR3 DNA reads TGTGCCAGCAACGGACTAGCGGGAGGGATCCAAGAGACCCAGTACTTC.

The V gene is TRBV4-3, the J gene TRBJ2-2; D may correspond to TRBD1 or TRBD2 (5 bases each). Germline CDR1 and CDR2: LGHNA and YSLEER. The CDR3 is 16 residues long. Trimming removed 1 base at V and 4 bases at J, with 13 bases between. In DNA, the CDR3 is TGCGCCAGCAGCCAAGTGGGGGACGGACCCACCGGGGAGCTGTTTTTT. Its translation: CASSQVGDGPTGELFF.

The rearrangement links TRBV12-3 or TRBV12-4 to TRBJ1-5, with TRBD1 as a possible D gene (5 bases). V shed 3 bases and J shed 6 bases, with 21 bases lying between them. The CDR3 is made up of 17 amino acids. This chain's CDR3 is CASSLGVSQISFQPQHF. The CDR3 DNA reads TGTGCCAGCAGTTTGGGGGTTTCCCAGATTTCGTTTCAGCCCCAGCATTTT.

DNA of the CDR3: TGTGCCAGCAGCGTACCGGGACTAGCGGGAGGGCTCGTTTACGAGCAGTACTTC. As protein: CASSVPGLAGGLVYEQYF. The chain joins TRBV5-5 to TRBJ2-7; 16 nucleotides align to TRBD2. The V segment lost 4 bases and the J segment 4 bases; nucleotides outside the gene matches: 11. The CDR3 spans 18 residues. Germline CDR1 and CDR2: SGHKS and YYEKEE (reference sequence).

The genes are TRBV7-2 and TRBJ1-1, with D possibly being TRBD1 (6 bases). Trimming stripped 1 base from V and 11 bases from J, with 23 bases between. The CDR3 covers 16 residues. Germline CDR1 SGHTA, CDR2 FQGNSA. CDR3 amino acids: CASSLVRTERSGRAFF. The CDR3 DNA sequence: TGTGCCAGCAGCTTAGTTAGGACAGAAAGGTCTGGGCGGGCTTTCTTT.

This clonotype has more than one count but fewer than ten. This rearrangement joins TRBV7-9 to TRBJ2-1; 8 bases are a match to TRBD2. Per the germline V gene, CDR1 is SEHNR and CDR2 is FQNEAQ (reference sequence). This CDR3 comprises 16 residues. The V gene end was trimmed by 4 bases and the J gene end by 1 base; junction bases not matched to a gene: 6. This chain's CDR3 is CASSYQLAGSYNEQFF. CDR3 DNA: TGTGCCAGCAGCTACCAGCTAGCGGGTTCCTACAATGAGCAGTTCTTC. Combining the CDR3 with reference TRBV7-9 and TRBJ2-1 gives the whole variable domain DTGVSQNPRHKITKRGQNVTFRCDPISEHNRLYWYRQTLGQGPEFLTYFQNEAQLEKSRLLSDRFSAERPKGSFSTLEIQRTEQGDSAMYLCASSYQLAGSYNEQFFGPGTRLTVL.

There are a few counts of this clonotype. This chain links TRBV11-2 with TRBJ1-2; 8 positions match TRBD1. CDR1 SGHAT and CDR2 FQNNGV come from the germline V gene. The CDR3 is 19 residues long. The ends lost 5 bases at V and 4 bases at J; junction bases unmatched: 21. The CDR3 protein is CASSDPVGWVTGAGYGYTF. CDR3 bases: TGTGCCAGCAGCGATCCGGTGGGTTGGGTGACAGGGGCCGGCTATGGCTACACCTTC.

Concerning this clonotype itself: A clone one base away is much larger, so this may be a read error. This chain uses TRBV6-2 or TRBV6-3 with TRBJ2-7; D remains ambiguous. CDR3 length equals 14 residues. Germline V gene lookup returns CDR1 MNHEY and CDR2 SVGEGT. The CDR3 protein is CVSSVTIQSYEQYF. As DNA, the CDR3 is TGTGTCAGCAGTGTTACGATCCAATCCTACGAGCAGTACTTC.

This clonotype was observed a few times. The chain uses TRBV28 and TRBJ1-5, with TRBD1 matching over 8 bases. The CDR3 spans 18 residues. The germline gives CDR1 MDHEN, CDR2 SYDVKM. V lost 5 bases and J lost 0; bases outside the gene matches: 12. CDR3 in DNA: TGTGCCAGCAGTGGCCGGGACAGGAGACTTTATAGCAATCAGCCCCAGCATTTT. Protein sequence: CASSGRDRRLYSNQPQHF.

This clonotype has a handful of counts. This chain connects TRBV5-1 to TRBJ2-6; TRBD2 agrees at 8 bases. The length of the CDR3 is 19 residues. Germline loops: CDR1 SGHRS, CDR2 YFSETQ. J was trimmed by 0 bases and V by 1 base; bases with no gene match: 9. DNA of the CDR3: TGCGCCAGCAGCTTGAGTACGGCTAGCGGGTTCTCTGGGGCCAACGTCCTGACTTTC. Translating gives CASSLSTASGFSGANVLTF.

The chain is built from TRBV5-1 and TRBJ2-1; D is possibly TRBD2 (5 bases). This CDR3 comprises 12 residues. From germline, CDR1 is SGHRS and CDR2 YFSETQ. Deletions cut 9 bases from V and 6 bases from J, with 13 bases between. The CDR3 protein is CATRGNSNEQFF. CDR3 nucleotide sequence: TGCGCCACCAGAGGGAACTCCAATGAGCAGTTCTTC.

The chain couples TRBV15 to TRBJ1-5; no clear D gene. The CDR3 runs to 13 residues. The germline V and J ends were trimmed by 8 bases and 4 bases, with 12 bases remaining between them. Germline V gene sequence: CDR1 LNHNV, CDR2 YYDKDF (reference sequence). The DNA for the CDR3 is TGTGCCACCGCGTCCCGGGCGAATCAGCCCCAGCATTTT. Translated: CATASRANQPQHF.

This chain links TRBV27 with TRBJ2-3; no firm D call. The CDR3 sequence is 14 residues long. Germline CDR1 and CDR2: MNHEY and SMNVEV (reference sequence). Trimming took off 7 bases at V and 6 bases at J, with 17 bases between the two ends. CDR3 coding DNA: TGTGCCAGCAAGCCCGGTATCGCTGGGGATACGCAGTATTTT. As protein: CASKPGIAGDTQYF.

There are a few counts of this clonotype. The V call is TRBV20-1, the J call TRBJ1-2; D perhaps matches TRBD1 (6 bases). Trimming removed 3 bases from V and 8 bases from J, with 28 bases in between. This CDR3 comprises 17 residues. Germline CDR1 and CDR2: DFQATT and SNEGSKA (reference sequence). In DNA form, the CDR3 reads TGCAGTGCTAGGACTGGGGGGGGGGCCACCGACGGCGGGGGCTACACCTTC. This codes for CSARTGGGATDGGGYTF.

This clonotype was seen ten or more times. The chain combines TRBV5-1 with TRBJ2-2, with a possible D match to TRBD2 (6 bases). This CDR3 has 16 amino acids. The V gene lost 1 base and the J gene lost 4 bases, with 14 bases spanning the gap. Looked up from germline, CDR1 is SGHRS and CDR2 is YFSETQ. Here the CDR3 DNA reads TGCGCCAGCAGCTTGCAAGGGGAAGCGGGCACCGGGGAGCTGTTTTTT. Its protein product is CASSLQGEAGTGELFF.

The rearrangement uses TRBV19 and TRBJ1-1; D not resolved. V lost 1 base and J lost 4, with 4 bases in between. Germline CDR1 is LNHDA and CDR2 is SQIVND (reference sequence). The CDR3 is 12 residues long. The CDR3 sequence: CASSIGITEAFF. The CDR3 DNA reads TGTGCCAGTAGTATAGGGATCACTGAAGCTTTCTTT.

V gene TRBV12-3 or TRBV12-4 combines with J gene TRBJ2-1; tentative D call: TRBD1 (5 bases). CDR3 length equals 13 residues. V lost 6 bases, J lost 7 bases, and 13 bases lay in between. This CDR3 is CASSLPTANEQFF. Here the CDR3 DNA reads TGTGCCAGCAGCCTCCCGACAGCAAATGAGCAGTTCTTC.

A few counts support this clonotype. J is TRBJ2-3 and V is TRBV20-1, with D maybe TRBD1 (5 bases). CDR3 size: 11 residues. Germline-derived CDR1 and CDR2 are DFQATT and SNEGSKA (reference sequence). The V and J ends lost 6 bases and 5 bases respectively, with 9 bases between them. The CDR3 nucleotides read TGCAGTGCCGACAGTAGAGATACGCAGTATTTT. Translating it yields CSADSRDTQYF.

V usage is TRBV20-1 and J usage is TRBJ2-5, with D possibly TRBD1 on 5 matching bases. Germline-derived CDR1 and CDR2 are DFQATT and SNEGSKA (reference sequence). The CDR3 runs 15 residues. Trimming shortened V by 6 bases and J by 5 bases, and 22 bases separated the two germline ends. CDR3 loop: CSAEGHVVSVETQYF. DNA for the CDR3: TGCAGTGCCGAAGGACACGTTGTATCGGTTGAGACCCAGTACTTC.